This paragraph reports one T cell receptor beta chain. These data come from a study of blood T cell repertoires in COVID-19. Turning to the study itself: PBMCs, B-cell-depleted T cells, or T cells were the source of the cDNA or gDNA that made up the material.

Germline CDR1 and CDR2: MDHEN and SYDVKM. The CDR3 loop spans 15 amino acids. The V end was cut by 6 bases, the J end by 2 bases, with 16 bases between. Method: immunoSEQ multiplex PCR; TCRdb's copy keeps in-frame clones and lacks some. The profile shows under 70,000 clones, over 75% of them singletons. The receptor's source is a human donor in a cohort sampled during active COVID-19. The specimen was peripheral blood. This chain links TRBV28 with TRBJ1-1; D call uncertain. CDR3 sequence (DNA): TGTGCCAGCAGCCCGCTGATTGGCAGAAACACTGAAGCTTTCTTT. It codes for CASSPLIGRNTEAFF.